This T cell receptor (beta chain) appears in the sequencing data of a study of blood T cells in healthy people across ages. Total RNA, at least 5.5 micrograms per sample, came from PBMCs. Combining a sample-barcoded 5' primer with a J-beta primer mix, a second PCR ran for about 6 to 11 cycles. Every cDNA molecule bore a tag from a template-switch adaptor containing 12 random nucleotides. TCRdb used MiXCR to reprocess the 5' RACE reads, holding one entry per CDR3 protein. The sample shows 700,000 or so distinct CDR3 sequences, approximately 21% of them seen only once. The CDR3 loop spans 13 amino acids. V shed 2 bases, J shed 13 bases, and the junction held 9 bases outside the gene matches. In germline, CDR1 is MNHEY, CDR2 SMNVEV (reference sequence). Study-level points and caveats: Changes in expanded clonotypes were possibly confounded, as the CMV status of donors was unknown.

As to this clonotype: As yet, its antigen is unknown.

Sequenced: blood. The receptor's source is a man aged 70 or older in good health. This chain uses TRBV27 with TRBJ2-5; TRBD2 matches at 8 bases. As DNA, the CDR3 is TGTGCCAGCAGTTTACCTAGCGGGCGGGAGCGGTACTTC. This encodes CASSLPSGRERYF.